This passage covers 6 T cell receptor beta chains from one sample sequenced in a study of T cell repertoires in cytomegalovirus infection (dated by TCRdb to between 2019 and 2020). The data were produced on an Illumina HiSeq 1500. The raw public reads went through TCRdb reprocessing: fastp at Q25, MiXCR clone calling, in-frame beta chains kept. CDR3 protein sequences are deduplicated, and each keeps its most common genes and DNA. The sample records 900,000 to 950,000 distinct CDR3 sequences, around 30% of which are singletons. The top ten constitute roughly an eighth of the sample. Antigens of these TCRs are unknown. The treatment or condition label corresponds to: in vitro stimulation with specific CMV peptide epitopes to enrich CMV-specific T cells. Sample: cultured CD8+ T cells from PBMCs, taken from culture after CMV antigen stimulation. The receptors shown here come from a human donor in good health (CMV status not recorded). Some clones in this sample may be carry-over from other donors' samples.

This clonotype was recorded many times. The CDR3, as DNA: TGTGCCAGCAGTGAACTCTTTCCGGGCTCTGGAAACACCATATATTTT. This encodes CASSELFPGSGNTIYF. The gene calls are TRBV6-1 and TRBJ1-3, with D hard to call. The V end lost 2 bases, the J end lost 0 bases, and 11 bases lay between the germline ends. Per the germline V gene, CDR1 is MNHNS and CDR2 is SASEGT. The CDR3 covers 16 residues.

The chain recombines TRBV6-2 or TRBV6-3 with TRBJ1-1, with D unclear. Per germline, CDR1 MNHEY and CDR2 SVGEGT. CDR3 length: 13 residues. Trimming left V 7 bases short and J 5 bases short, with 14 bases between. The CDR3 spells CASKRSQGTEAFF. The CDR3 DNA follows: TGTGCCAGCAAGAGGTCTCAAGGGACTGAAGCTTTCTTT.

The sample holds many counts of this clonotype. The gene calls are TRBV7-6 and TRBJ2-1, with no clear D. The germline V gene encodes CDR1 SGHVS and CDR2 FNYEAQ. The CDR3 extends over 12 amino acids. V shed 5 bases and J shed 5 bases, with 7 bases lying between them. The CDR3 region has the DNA TGTGCCAGCAGCCCCCGGGACAATGAGCAGTTCTTC. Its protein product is CASSPRDNEQFF.

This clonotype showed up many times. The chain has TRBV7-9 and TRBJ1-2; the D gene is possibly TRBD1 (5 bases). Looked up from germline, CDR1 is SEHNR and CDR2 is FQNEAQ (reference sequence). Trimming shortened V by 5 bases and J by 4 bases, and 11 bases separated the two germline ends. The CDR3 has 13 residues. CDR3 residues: CASSLDTSYGYTF. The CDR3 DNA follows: TGTGCCAGCAGCCTGGACACCTCCTATGGCTACACCTTC. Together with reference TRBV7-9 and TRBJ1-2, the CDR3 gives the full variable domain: DTGVSQNPRHKITKRGQNVTFRCDPISEHNRLYWYRQTLGQGPEFLTYFQNEAQLEKSRLLSDRFSAERPKGSFSTLEIQRTEQGDSAMYLCASSLDTSYGYTFGSGTRLTVV.

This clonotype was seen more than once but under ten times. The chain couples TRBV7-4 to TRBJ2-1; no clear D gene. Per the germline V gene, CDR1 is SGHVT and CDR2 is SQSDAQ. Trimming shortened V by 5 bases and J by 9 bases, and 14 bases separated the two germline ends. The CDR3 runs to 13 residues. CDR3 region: CASSVPPRTEQFF. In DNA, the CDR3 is TGTGCCAGCAGCGTTCCCCCAAGGACTGAGCAGTTCTTC.

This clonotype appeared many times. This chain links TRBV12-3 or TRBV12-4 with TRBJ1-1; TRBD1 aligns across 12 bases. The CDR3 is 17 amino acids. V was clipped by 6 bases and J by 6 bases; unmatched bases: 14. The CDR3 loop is CASRYGTGGDLGPEAFF. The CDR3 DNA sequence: TGTGCCAGCAGGTATGGGACAGGGGGCGACTTAGGTCCTGAAGCTTTCTTT.